This is a list of T cell receptor beta chains from one sample in a study of T-cell reconstitution after alpha-beta-depleted transplantation in children. TCRdb processed the PCR reads anew with MiXCR; each CDR3 protein has one entry. The sample consists of roughly 300,000 distinct CDR3 sequences, 11% of them appearing once. Sequencing used peripheral blood, obtained 180 days after TCRalphabeta/CD19-depleted stem cell transplant. Receptors originate from a male patient between 2 and 15 years old who had a stem cell transplant for chronic granulomatous disease, so the T cells may come from the graft donor. CDR3s include the opening cysteine and the closing phenylalanine or tryptophan. The D gene is left open where the match is weak. A row's size may be missing; if present it is once, few, many or a size class.

clone_size d_call j_call v_call cdr3_nt cdr3_aa
many TRBD2 TRBJ2-3 TRBV2 TGTGCCAGCAGTGAAGCTAGCGGGGGGGCTGCAGATACGCAGTATTTT CASSEASGGAADTQYF
many . TRBJ2-7 TRBV28 TGTGCCAGCAGTTTATTGGGCGGGGAGTCCTACGAGCAGTACTTC CASSLLGGESYEQYF
many TRBD1 TRBJ2-7 TRBV5-6 TGTGCCAGCAGCTTGGCGCGGCCGGGACAGGGCTACGAGCAGTACTTC CASSLARPGQGYEQYF
many . TRBJ1-2 TRBV3-1 TGTGCCAGCAGCCAAGTGGCGGGTCGCTATGGCTACACCTTC CASSQVAGRYGYTF
many TRBD1 TRBJ2-5 TRBV7-3 TGTGCCAGCAGCTTAACCACCGACAGGGGCCAAGAGACCCAGTACTTC CASSLTTDRGQETQYF
many TRBD1 TRBJ2-2 TRBV6-1 TGTGCCAGCAGAGCACCGGGACAGGGGTTAGGCGGGGAGCTGTTTTTT CASRAPGQGLGGELFF
few . TRBJ2-3 TRBV28 TGTGCCAGCAGTTTTATTGTTGGCTCGACAGATACGCAGTATTTT CASSFIVGSTDTQYF
many TRBD1 TRBJ1-5 TRBV28 TGTGCCAGCCGAGGACAGGCATTTTCCTTTTTT CASRGQAFSFF
many TRBD2 TRBJ2-4 TRBV30 TGTGCCTGGCAACTAGCGGTCAAAAACATTCAGTACTTC CAWQLAVKNIQYF
many . TRBJ1-2 TRBV12-3/TRBV12-4 TGTGCCAGCCTACAAGCTAACTATGGCTACACCTTC CASLQANYGYTF
many . TRBJ2-1 TRBV12-3/TRBV12-4 TGTGCCAGCAGTTTAGTCTTAGGGGGCTCCTACAATGAGCAGTTCTTC CASSLVLGGSYNEQFF
many . TRBJ2-7 TRBV5-1 TGCGCCAGCAGCTTAAGACAGAACTACGAGCAGTACTTC CASSLRQNYEQYF
many . TRBJ2-1 TRBV6-4 TGTGCCAGCAGTGACGCAGGGATGGCATATCAGCAGTTCTTC CASSDAGMAYQQFF
many TRBD2 TRBJ2-1 TRBV18 TGTGCCAGCTCACCATCAATGCCTAGCGGTGACAATGAGCAGTTCTTC CASSPSMPSGDNEQFF
many . TRBJ2-6 TRBV7-3 TGTGCCAGCAGCCACGAGGAGGGGAGCGTCCTGACTTTC CASSHEEGSVLTF
many . TRBJ2-7 TRBV7-2 TGTGCCAGCAGCTCACAGGGACGTATAGAGGACTTC CASSSQGRIEDF
many . TRBJ2-3 TRBV20-1 TGCAGTGCTAGAGCGTCCCAGCGGGCCACAGATACGCAGTATTTT CSARASQRATDTQYF
many . TRBJ2-2 TRBV13 TGTGCCAGCAGCTTAAATCAGGGCGGGGAGCTGTTTTTT CASSLNQGGELFF
many . TRBJ2-2 TRBV11-2 TGTGCCAGCAGCCGACTGACGAACACCGGGGAGCTGTTTTTT CASSRLTNTGELFF
many TRBD2 TRBJ2-2 TRBV20-1 TGCAGTGCTGATGGACTAGCGGGAGGGGCGAACACCGGGGAGCTGTTTTTT CSADGLAGGANTGELFF
many . TRBJ2-3 TRBV15 TGTGCCACCAGCACGGCCTTCACAGATACGCAGTATTTT CATSTAFTDTQYF
. . TRBJ2-5 TRBV18 TGTGCCAGCTCAGAGGCGGCTACAGAGACCCAGTACTTC CASSEAATETQYF
many . TRBJ2-7 TRBV5-5 TGTGCCAGCAGCTCCACCACTAGAGCCTACGAGCAGTACTTC CASSSTTRAYEQYF
many . TRBJ2-2 TRBV7-6 TGTGCCAGCAGCTTAGAGGGGGACGACACCGGGGAGCTGTTTTTT CASSLEGDDTGELFF
many TRBD1 TRBJ1-4 TRBV4-3 TGCGCCAGCAGCCAAGGCGGCCAGGGACAGGTGTGGGATGAAAAACTGTTTTTT CASSQGGQGQVWDEKLFF
many . TRBJ2-1 TRBV29-1 TGCAGCGTGAAAGGGACTGCCCGGGTCAATGAGCAGTTCTTC CSVKGTARVNEQFF
. TRBD1 TRBJ2-3 TRBV7-2 TGTGCCAGCAGCTCACAAGGGGGCTTAGCAGATACGCAGTATTTT CASSSQGGLADTQYF
many . TRBJ1-5 TRBV27 TGTGCCAGCAGCTTTACGGGGCTGAAGGGGGATCAGCCCCAGCATTTT CASSFTGLKGDQPQHF
many TRBD2 TRBJ2-7 TRBV18 TGTGCCAGCTCACCATTGGGGGTAGGAGCGGGAGCCGAGCAGTACTTC CASSPLGVGAGAEQYF
many . TRBJ1-1 TRBV4-1 TGCGCCAGCAGCCCAGGACCGTTGAACACTGAAGCTTTCTTT CASSPGPLNTEAFF
many . TRBJ2-5 TRBV5-6 TGTGCCAGCAGCTTCCCAGAAGAGACCCAGTACTTC CASSFPEETQYF
many TRBD1 TRBJ2-5 TRBV7-9 TGTGCCAGCAGGCAAATCCCGGACAGGGGGCTGAGGGAGACCCAGTACTTC CASRQIPDRGLRETQYF
many . TRBJ2-3 TRBV18 TGTGCCAGCTCACCACCAACGAGGGATACGCAGTATTTT CASSPPTRDTQYF
many . TRBJ2-1 TRBV28 TGTGCCAGCAGTCCAATCGGCGGCAGGGGCAATGAGCAGTTCTTC CASSPIGGRGNEQFF
. . TRBJ2-7 TRBV27 TGTGCCAGCAGTTCCCCCACAGGGAGGGGGTACGAGCAGTACTTC CASSSPTGRGYEQYF
few TRBD1 TRBJ1-5 TRBV2 TGTGCCAGCAGTGAGGCGGGACAGGGAGGACAGCCCCAGCATTTT CASSEAGQGGQPQHF
many TRBD1 TRBJ1-2 TRBV3-1 TGTGCCAGCAGCCCGACAGGGACTGGCTACACCTTC CASSPTGTGYTF
many TRBD2 TRBJ2-7 TRBV11-2 TGTGCCAGCAGCCCCAGACTAGCGGGATTCTACGAGCAGTACTTC CASSPRLAGFYEQYF
many TRBD1 TRBJ2-3 TRBV5-1 TGCGCCAGCAGCTTCGGGGACAGGGTCACAGATACGCAGTATTTT CASSFGDRVTDTQYF
. TRBD1 TRBJ2-1 TRBV12-3/TRBV12-4 TGTGCCAGCAGTCCATGGACAGGGGGCGCGTATCACAATGAGCAGTTCTTC CASSPWTGGAYHNEQFF
many . TRBJ2-2 TRBV12-3/TRBV12-4 TGTGCCAGCAGTTTCTACAGGAGGAACACCGGGGAGCTGTTTTTT CASSFYRRNTGELFF
many TRBD2 TRBJ2-7 TRBV7-2 TGTGCCAGCAGCTTAGCCGGGGGGGGAGGCGAGCAGTACTTC CASSLAGGGGEQYF
. TRBD2 TRBJ2-4 TRBV20-1 TGCTGTGCTCCAGGGACTAGCGGGACCCTAGCCAAAAACATTCAGTACTTC CCAPGTSGTLAKNIQYF
. . TRBJ2-3 TRBV12-3/TRBV12-4 TGTGCCAGCAGTTCCTCGACTAGGACAGATACGCAGTATTTT CASSSSTRTDTQYF
many . TRBJ2-7 TRBV7-7 TGTGCCAGCAGCAGAACTAACAGGAACGAGCAGTACTTC CASSRTNRNEQYF
many TRBD1 TRBJ2-7 TRBV10-3 TGTGCCATCAGGGAGGGGGACAGGTCCCACGAGCAGTACTTC CAIREGDRSHEQYF
many TRBD1 TRBJ2-1 TRBV7-6 TGTGCCAGCAGCTCGAACAGGGGAAATGAGCAGTTCTTC CASSSNRGNEQFF
many . TRBJ2-3 TRBV4-2 TGTGCCAGCAGCCCACCCGGTGGGAGTACGCAGTATTTT CASSPPGGSTQYF
many . TRBJ2-3 TRBV4-1 TGCGCCAGCAGCACCCGACAGGTAGCAGATACGCAGTATTTT CASSTRQVADTQYF
many TRBD2 TRBJ2-5 TRBV29-1 TGCAGCGGCGCAGACGGGAGGGAGACCCAGTACTTC CSGADGRETQYF
. . TRBJ1-1 TRBV28 TGTGCCAGCAGCCATGGAAAGACTGAAGCTTTCTTT CASSHGKTEAFF
many . TRBJ2-5 TRBV2 TGTGCCAGCAGGTCGGGTGAAGGATATCAAGAGACCCAGTACTTC CASRSGEGYQETQYF
many TRBD2 TRBJ2-1 TRBV7-8 TGTGCCAGCAGCTTAGGACTAGCGGGGATTAACAATGAGCAGTTCTTC CASSLGLAGINNEQFF